This T cell receptor beta chain emerged from a study of CD8 T cells in ankylosing spondylitis. Study-wide points: Disease-associated clonotypes exhibited CD8+ identity and were relatively infrequent in peripheral blood. Existing reports had already noted some motif variants in reactive arthritis synovial fluid and blood. Ankylosing spondylitis blood appeared to carry a characteristic TCR beta motif of roughly 8 highly homologous variants. Clones tied to disease were said to be significantly enriched in matched ankylosing spondylitis synovial fluid.

This clonotype was counted at least ten times. Its antigen is unknown. Molecular-barcoded quantitative 5'-RACE produced these TCR beta libraries. TCRdb reprocessed the 5' RACE reads with MiXCR, giving one entry per CDR3 protein. The table has over 700,000 distinct CDR3 sequences, 15% to 20% seen once; the top ten hold roughly a fifth. The CDR3 sequence is 15 residues long. Trimming left V 4 bases short and J 4 bases short, with 16 bases between. From germline, CDR1 is SGHDN and CDR2 FVKESK. The chain joins TRBV14 to TRBJ1-1, with a possible D match to TRBD1 (6 bases). Sequenced material: blood, either unsorted or a sorted T cell fraction (not recorded which). This TCR was sampled from a male donor with ankylosing spondylitis. The CDR3 reads CASSLLQGKGTEAFF. In DNA form, the CDR3 reads TGTGCCAGCAGCCTATTACAGGGAAAGGGCACTGAAGCTTTCTTT.